This T cell receptor (beta chain) was sequenced in a study of OX40 agonist ivuxolimab in advanced cancers. Turning to the study itself: Those treated in dose escalation had hepatocellular carcinoma, melanoma, renal cell cancer or head and neck cancer. Earlier treatment with anti-PD-1, anti-PD-L1 or anti-CTLA-4 was permitted, and about 40% had received some.

The germline CDR1 and CDR2 sequences are SQVTM and ANQGSEA. V lost 7 bases to trimming and J lost 4 bases; unmatched junction nucleotides: 6. The CDR3 covers 12 residues. Blood specimens came from baseline, cycle 4 day 1, and cycle 7 day 1. The table came from immunoSEQ multiplex PCR; TCRdb's copy has only in-frame clones and leaves some out. The table includes roughly 20,000 clones, under 90% detected once. The rearrangement links TRBV29-1 to TRBJ2-5; 7 bases line up with TRBD1. The input for sequencing was CD4+ or CD8+ T cells sorted from blood, taken in a trial of the OX40 agonist ivuxolimab. This TCR derives from an adult with an advanced solid tumor such as melanoma, head and neck, liver or kidney cancer. The CDR3 spells CSAATGLETQYF. CDR3 nucleotides: TGCAGCGCTGCGACAGGGTTAGAGACCCAGTACTTC.